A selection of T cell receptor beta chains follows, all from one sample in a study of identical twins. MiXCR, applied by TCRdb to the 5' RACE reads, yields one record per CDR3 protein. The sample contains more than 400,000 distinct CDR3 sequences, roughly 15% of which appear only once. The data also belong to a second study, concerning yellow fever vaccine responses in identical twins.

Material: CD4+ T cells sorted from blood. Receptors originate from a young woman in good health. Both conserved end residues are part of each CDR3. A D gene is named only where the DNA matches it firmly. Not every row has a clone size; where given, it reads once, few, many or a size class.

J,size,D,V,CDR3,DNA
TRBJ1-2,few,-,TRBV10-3,CAISGQGYGYTF,TGTGCCATCAGTGGTCAGGGTTATGGCTACACCTTC
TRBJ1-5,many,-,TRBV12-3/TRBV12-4,CASSLSGANQPQHF,TGTGCCAGCAGTTTATCTGGGGCCAATCAGCCCCAGCATTTT
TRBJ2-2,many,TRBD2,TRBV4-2,CASSQLADTGELFF,TGTGCCAGCAGCCAACTAGCGGACACCGGGGAGCTGTTTTTT
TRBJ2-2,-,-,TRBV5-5,CASSLGLPPGDTGELFF,TGTGCCAGCAGCTTGGGACTCCCACCGGGGGACACCGGGGAGCTGTTTTTT
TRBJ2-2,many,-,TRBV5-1,CASSSLGDKTGELFF,TGCGCCAGCAGCTCCCTCGGGGACAAAACCGGGGAGCTGTTTTTT
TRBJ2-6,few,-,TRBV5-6,CASSLVPGASSGANVLTF,TGTGCCAGCAGCTTGGTCCCGGGGGCGAGCTCTGGGGCCAACGTCCTGACTTTC
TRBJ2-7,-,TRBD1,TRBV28,CASSKGQSSYEQYF,TGTGCCAGCAGCAAGGGACAGAGCTCCTACGAGCAGTACTTC
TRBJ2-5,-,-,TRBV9,CASSVRFGGLAGETQYF,TGTGCCAGCAGCGTCCGATTCGGGGGGCTAGCTGGGGAGACCCAGTACTTC
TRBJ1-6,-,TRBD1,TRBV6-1,CASSKEQGANSPLHF,TGTGCCAGCAGCAAAGAACAGGGGGCTAATTCACCCCTCCACTTT
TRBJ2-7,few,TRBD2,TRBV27,CASRKPGGWGEQYF,TGTGCCAGCAGGAAACCGGGGGGGTGGGGCGAGCAGTACTTC
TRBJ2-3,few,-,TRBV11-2,CASSQFPRKDRGRNTDTQYF,TGTGCCAGCAGCCAATTCCCCCGAAAAGATCGGGGCCGAAACACAGATACGCAGTATTTT
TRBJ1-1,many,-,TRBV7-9,CASSLGPGSTEAFF,TGTGCCAGCAGCTTAGGTCCGGGAAGCACTGAAGCTTTCTTT